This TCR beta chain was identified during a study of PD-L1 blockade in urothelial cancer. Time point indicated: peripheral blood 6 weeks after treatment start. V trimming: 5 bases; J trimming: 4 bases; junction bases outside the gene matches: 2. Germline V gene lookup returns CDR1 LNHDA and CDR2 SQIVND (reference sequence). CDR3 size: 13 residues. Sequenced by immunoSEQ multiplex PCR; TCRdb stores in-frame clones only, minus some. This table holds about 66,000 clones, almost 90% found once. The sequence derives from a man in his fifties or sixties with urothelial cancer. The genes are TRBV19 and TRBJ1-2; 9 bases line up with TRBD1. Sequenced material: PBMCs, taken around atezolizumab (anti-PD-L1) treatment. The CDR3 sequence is CASSGDRVYGYTF. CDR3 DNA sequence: TGTGCCAGTAGTGGGGACAGGGTCTATGGCTACACCTTC.